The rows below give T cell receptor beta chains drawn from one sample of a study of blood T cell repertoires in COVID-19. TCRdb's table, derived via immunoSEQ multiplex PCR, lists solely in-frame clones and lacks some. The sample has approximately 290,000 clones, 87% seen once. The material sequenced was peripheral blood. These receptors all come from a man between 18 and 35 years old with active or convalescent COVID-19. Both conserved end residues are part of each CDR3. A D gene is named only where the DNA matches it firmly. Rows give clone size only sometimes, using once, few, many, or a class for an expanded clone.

cdr3_nt: TGCAGCGTTGCGACAGGGATCTACAACGAGCAGTACTTC
cdr3_aa: CSVATGIYNEQYF
j_call: TRBJ2-7
cdr3_length: 13
d_call: TRBD1
clone_size: NA
v_call: TRBV29-1

cdr3_nt: TGTGCCAGCAGGAAGACAGGGGTCATTCCCCAGCATTTT
cdr3_aa: CASRKTGVIPQHF
j_call: TRBJ1-5
cdr3_length: 13
d_call: TRBD1
clone_size: few
v_call: TRBV12-3/TRBV12-4

cdr3_nt: TGTGCCAGCAGCCTCCCCCCAGGATCATATGGCTACACCTTC
cdr3_aa: CASSLPPGSYGYTF
j_call: TRBJ1-2
cdr3_length: 14
d_call: NA
clone_size: NA
v_call: TRBV28

cdr3_nt: TGTGCCAGCTCACAAAACCGAGCAGGGCTGAGCCTTAACTATGGCTACACCTTC
cdr3_aa: CASSQNRAGLSLNYGYTF
j_call: TRBJ1-2
cdr3_length: 18
d_call: NA
clone_size: NA
v_call: TRBV18

cdr3_nt: TGTGCCAGCAGCGTCAACCGGGACAGGGGGTTATGGTACACCTTC
cdr3_aa: CASSVNRDRGLWYTF
j_call: TRBJ1-2
cdr3_length: 15
d_call: TRBD1
clone_size: NA
v_call: TRBV9

cdr3_nt: TGTGCCAGCAGCTCGCACAGGGACAGCACTGAAGCTTTCTTT
cdr3_aa: CASSSHRDSTEAFF
j_call: TRBJ1-1
cdr3_length: 14
d_call: TRBD1
clone_size: NA
v_call: TRBV11-1

cdr3_nt: TGTGCCATCAGTCTGGGACAGGGGACCCTCTACGAGCAGTACTTC
cdr3_aa: CAISLGQGTLYEQYF
j_call: TRBJ2-7
cdr3_length: 15
d_call: TRBD1
clone_size: NA
v_call: TRBV10-3

cdr3_nt: TGTGCCAGCAGCTCATCAGGGTCCAGTGGGGATACGCAGTATTTT
cdr3_aa: CASSSSGSSGDTQYF
j_call: TRBJ2-3
cdr3_length: 15
d_call: NA
clone_size: NA
v_call: TRBV7-8

cdr3_nt: TGCGCCAGCAGCTTGGAGGGAGTCGGCCCTGAAGCTTTCTTT
cdr3_aa: CASSLEGVGPEAFF
j_call: TRBJ1-1
cdr3_length: 14
d_call: NA
clone_size: NA
v_call: TRBV5-1

cdr3_nt: TGCGCCAGCAGCCAATATACAGGGGGGTCTGAAAAACTGTTTTTT
cdr3_aa: CASSQYTGGSEKLFF
j_call: TRBJ1-4
cdr3_length: 15
d_call: TRBD1
clone_size: NA
v_call: TRBV4-1